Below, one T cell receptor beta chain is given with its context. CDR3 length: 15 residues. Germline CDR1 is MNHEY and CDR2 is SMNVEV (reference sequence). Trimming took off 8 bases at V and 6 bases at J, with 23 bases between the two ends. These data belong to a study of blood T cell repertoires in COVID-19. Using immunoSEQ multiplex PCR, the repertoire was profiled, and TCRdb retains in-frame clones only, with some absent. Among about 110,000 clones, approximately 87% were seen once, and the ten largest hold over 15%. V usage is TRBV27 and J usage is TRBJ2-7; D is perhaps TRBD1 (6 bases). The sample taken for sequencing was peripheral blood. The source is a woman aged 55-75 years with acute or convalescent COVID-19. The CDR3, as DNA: TGTGCCAGCCAACGCCCGGGGCAGGGGAGTGGCGAGCAGTACTTC. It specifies CASQRPGQGSGEQYF.